These T cell receptor beta chains were read from a single sample in a study of human T cells and chemical hapten exposure. TCRdb analysed the RACE reads with MiXCR anew, one entry per CDR3 protein. The sample yields 95,000 or so distinct CDR3 sequences, roughly 11% seen once. The source material was whole blood, sampled in connection with sensitization to the hapten diphenylcyclopropenone (DPC). The receptors stem from a middle-aged woman with alopecia areata. Some clones in this sample may be carry-over from other donors' samples. Both conserved end residues are part of each CDR3. The D gene is left open where the match is weak. Some rows mark clone size as missing; the rest say once, few, many or name a class of expanded clone.

D: NA
size: many
J: TRBJ1-6
V: TRBV11-2
DNA: TGTGCCAGCAGGTTCCAAAGCGGAGGTAATTCACCCCTCCACTTT
CDR3: CASRFQSGGNSPLHF

D: NA
size: NA
J: TRBJ1-6
V: TRBV7-2
DNA: TGTGCCAGCAGCTTAGGACAGCAACCCAGGACCCTCCACTTT
CDR3: CASSLGQQPRTLHF

D: NA
size: medium-sized
J: TRBJ2-2
V: TRBV12-3/TRBV12-4
DNA: TGTGCCAGCAGTTTGGCTAGCCTAACCGGGGAGCTGTTTTTT
CDR3: CASSLASLTGELFF

D: TRBD2
size: many
J: TRBJ2-7
V: TRBV4-3
DNA: TGCGCCAGCAGCCAAAGACGGCTGGGAGGGAACTCCTACGAGCAGTACTTC
CDR3: CASSQRRLGGNSYEQYF

D: NA
size: NA
J: TRBJ1-6
V: TRBV30
DNA: TGTGCCCACTCACCCGGGAATTCACCCCTCCACTTT
CDR3: CAHSPGNSPLHF

D: NA
size: many
J: TRBJ1-1
V: TRBV6-6
DNA: TGTGCCAGCAGTTACCCGAAGAACACTGAAGCTTTCTTT
CDR3: CASSYPKNTEAFF

D: NA
size: NA
J: TRBJ1-1
V: TRBV20-1
DNA: TGCAGTGCTAGGGGGACACTGAACACTGAAGCTTTCTTT
CDR3: CSARGTLNTEAFF

D: TRBD2
size: NA
J: TRBJ2-1
V: TRBV7-9
DNA: TGTGCCAGCAGCTCCGGGGGGTCCTACAATGAGCAGTTCTTC
CDR3: CASSSGGSYNEQFF

D: TRBD1
size: NA
J: TRBJ2-2
V: TRBV14
DNA: TGTGCCAGCAGCCAAGATATCCCCAGGGGGCTGGCCGGGGAGCTGTTTTTT
CDR3: CASSQDIPRGLAGELFF

D: NA
size: many
J: TRBJ2-6
V: TRBV6-5
DNA: TGTGCCAGCAGTTATCTGGGGGACTCTGGGGCCAACGTCCTGACTTTC
CDR3: CASSYLGDSGANVLTF

D: NA
size: many
J: TRBJ2-3
V: TRBV2
DNA: TGTGCCAGCAGTGAAAATACAGATACGCAGTATTTT
CDR3: CASSENTDTQYF

D: NA
size: few
J: TRBJ1-1
V: TRBV7-3
DNA: TGTGCCAGCAGCTTATCCGGGAACCTCATCGGCACTGAAGCTTTCTTT
CDR3: CASSLSGNLIGTEAFF

D: NA
size: few
J: TRBJ1-2
V: TRBV5-6
DNA: TGTGCCAGCAGCTTACGCGCGGGGGGAGGCTATGGCTACACCTTC
CDR3: CASSLRAGGGYGYTF

D: TRBD2
size: NA
J: TRBJ2-7
V: TRBV20-1
DNA: TGCAGTGCTACGCGGGAGAGAGGCGAGCAGTACTTC
CDR3: CSATRERGEQYF

D: NA
size: few
J: TRBJ2-7
V: TRBV20-1
DNA: TGCAGTGCTAGAGGCGCGACAGCGTACGAGCAGTACTTC
CDR3: CSARGATAYEQYF

D: TRBD1
size: few
J: TRBJ2-7
V: TRBV6-5
DNA: TGTGCCAGCAGTTACGGGGTTCCGGGACAGAACTACGAGCAGTACTTC
CDR3: CASSYGVPGQNYEQYF

D: TRBD1
size: NA
J: TRBJ2-7
V: TRBV20-1
DNA: TGCAGTGCTGACACAGGGGGGTCGGTAGAGCAGTACTTC
CDR3: CSADTGGSVEQYF

D: NA
size: NA
J: TRBJ2-5
V: TRBV2
DNA: TGTGCCAGCAGTGATTGGGGAGAGACCCAGTACTTC
CDR3: CASSDWGETQYF

D: TRBD2
size: NA
J: TRBJ2-1
V: TRBV6-2/TRBV6-3
DNA: TGTGCCAGCCACGGGAGGGGACTCTACAATGAGCAGTTCTTC
CDR3: CASHGRGLYNEQFF

D: NA
size: NA
J: TRBJ2-1
V: TRBV6-6
DNA: TGTGCCAGCAGCCGTATGGGGTACAATGAGCAGTTCTTC
CDR3: CASSRMGYNEQFF

D: NA
size: few
J: TRBJ2-1
V: TRBV6-1
DNA: TGTGCCACCGTAGGAGTGGGGTCGAATGAGCAGTTCTTC
CDR3: CATVGVGSNEQFF

D: TRBD2
size: few
J: TRBJ2-1
V: TRBV28
DNA: TGTGCCAGCATGGGGGAGGGCCCAGTCTACAATGAGCAGTTCTTC
CDR3: CASMGEGPVYNEQFF

D: NA
size: NA
J: TRBJ2-5
V: TRBV27
DNA: TGTGCCAGCAGTCCGCGGACAGCGCCGGGAGAGACCCAGTACTTC
CDR3: CASSPRTAPGETQYF

D: NA
size: NA
J: TRBJ2-7
V: TRBV19
DNA: TGTGCCAGTAGTATACTAGGCTCGGACCGGGAGCAGTACTTC
CDR3: CASSILGSDREQYF

D: NA
size: NA
J: TRBJ2-6
V: TRBV6-1
DNA: TGTGCCAGCAGTGTCTGGTCCGGGGCCAACGTCCTGACTTTC
CDR3: CASSVWSGANVLTF

D: NA
size: many
J: TRBJ1-5
V: TRBV18
DNA: TGTGCCAGCTCACCAGACATCCCCAATCAGCCCCAGCATTTT
CDR3: CASSPDIPNQPQHF

D: NA
size: NA
J: TRBJ2-1
V: TRBV29-1
DNA: TGCAGCGTTAGTCTAGCCGCCGAGCAGTTCTTC
CDR3: CSVSLAAEQFF

D: NA
size: many
J: TRBJ1-5
V: TRBV20-1
DNA: TGCAGTGCCCTTACAGGGCCGAGCAATCAGCCCCAGCATTTT
CDR3: CSALTGPSNQPQHF

D: NA
size: NA
J: TRBJ2-7
V: TRBV18
DNA: TGTGCCAGCTCACCAGGAAACCCCTACGAGCAGTACTTC
CDR3: CASSPGNPYEQYF

D: TRBD1
size: many
J: TRBJ2-3
V: TRBV9
DNA: TGTGCCAGCAGCGCTTCCGGGACAGGGGGCAGAGATACGCAGTATTTT
CDR3: CASSASGTGGRDTQYF

D: TRBD1
size: NA
J: TRBJ1-2
V: TRBV7-2
DNA: TGTGCCAGCAGCTTAGCCGGACAGGGGCTCTCCTATGGCTACACCTTC
CDR3: CASSLAGQGLSYGYTF

D: NA
size: few
J: TRBJ1-1
V: TRBV6-5
DNA: TGTGCCAGCAGTTACTCCCACAAGAACACTGAAGCTTTCTTT
CDR3: CASSYSHKNTEAFF

D: NA
size: NA
J: TRBJ2-5
V: TRBV7-2
DNA: TGTGCCAGCAGGCCCCGCTCCCAAGAGACCCAGTACTTC
CDR3: CASRPRSQETQYF

D: NA
size: many
J: TRBJ1-2
V: TRBV7-9
DNA: TGTGCCAGCAGCTTAAACTATGGCTACACCTTC
CDR3: CASSLNYGYTF

D: NA
size: few
J: TRBJ1-1
V: TRBV6-5
DNA: TGTGCCAGCAGTCCAATGGGGGGCGGCACTGAAGCTTTCTTT
CDR3: CASSPMGGGTEAFF

D: NA
size: few
J: TRBJ2-3
V: TRBV20-1
DNA: TGCAGTGCTAGATCCGGGATCGACTACACAGATACGCAGTATTTT
CDR3: CSARSGIDYTDTQYF

D: TRBD1
size: NA
J: TRBJ2-7
V: TRBV20-1
DNA: TGCAGTGCTAGACGCTACGACAGGGATCCCTACGAGCAGTACTTC
CDR3: CSARRYDRDPYEQYF

D: TRBD2
size: medium-sized
J: TRBJ2-7
V: TRBV20-1
DNA: TGCAGTGCTAGAGAAGGGAGGGATTACGAGCAGTACTTC
CDR3: CSAREGRDYEQYF

D: TRBD1
size: NA
J: TRBJ1-5
V: TRBV19
DNA: TGTGCCAGTATTCTCCAGGGGGCTGGGCAGCCCCAGCATTTT
CDR3: CASILQGAGQPQHF

D: NA
size: many
J: TRBJ1-1
V: TRBV7-8
DNA: TGTGCCAGCAGCTTAGCGTGGGAGGGGACCCCCGACGGTGCTGAAGCTTTCTTT
CDR3: CASSLAWEGTPDGAEAFF

D: NA
size: NA
J: TRBJ1-1
V: TRBV5-1
DNA: TGCGCCAGCAGCCACGAACAGGGTAGTACTGAAGCTTTCTTT
CDR3: CASSHEQGSTEAFF

D: TRBD2
size: NA
J: TRBJ2-7
V: TRBV7-2
DNA: TGTGCCAGCAGCTTGCTGCGGGAGACGGTCGAGCAGTACTTC
CDR3: CASSLLRETVEQYF

D: TRBD2
size: few
J: TRBJ2-3
V: TRBV3-1
DNA: TGTGCCAGCAGCCACGGGACTAGCGGGAGCCCGGCCAGCACAGATACGCAGTATTTT
CDR3: CASSHGTSGSPASTDTQYF

D: NA
size: NA
J: TRBJ1-2
V: TRBV20-1
DNA: TGCAGTGCTAGAGCAGTTCAGGGCAGGGAAAACTATGGCTACACCTTC
CDR3: CSARAVQGRENYGYTF

D: NA
size: few
J: TRBJ1-2
V: TRBV27
DNA: TGTGCCAGCAGTTTATTCAGGGGCTATGGCTACACCTTC
CDR3: CASSLFRGYGYTF

D: NA
size: many
J: TRBJ1-1
V: TRBV6-4
DNA: TGTGCCAGCAGCGCTACAGGGCAGACTGAAGCTTTCTTT
CDR3: CASSATGQTEAFF

D: TRBD1
size: few
J: TRBJ2-7
V: TRBV30
DNA: TGTGCCTGGAGTGTACCTTTCGGGACAGCCGACTACGAGCAGTACTTC
CDR3: CAWSVPFGTADYEQYF

D: NA
size: NA
J: TRBJ2-1
V: TRBV6-2/TRBV6-3
DNA: TGTGCCAGCAGTCATATAAGTCGGGGGTTCAATGAGCAGTTCTTC
CDR3: CASSHISRGFNEQFF

D: NA
size: many
J: TRBJ2-1
V: TRBV4-2
DNA: TGTGCCAGCAGCCAAGATTGGGATCCTATTAATGAGCAGTTCTTC
CDR3: CASSQDWDPINEQFF

D: NA
size: few
J: TRBJ1-2
V: TRBV20-1
DNA: TGCAGTACACCTACCGGGACCGAAAATGGCTACACCTTC
CDR3: CSTPTGTENGYTF

D: NA
size: few
J: TRBJ1-1
V: TRBV7-8
DNA: TGTGCCAGCGGGGCGGACACTGAAGCTTTCTTT
CDR3: CASGADTEAFF

D: NA
size: many
J: TRBJ1-1
V: TRBV6-5
DNA: TGTGCCAGCAGTTTGGCGGGGGTAAACACTGAAGCTTTCTTT
CDR3: CASSLAGVNTEAFF

D: NA
size: few
J: TRBJ2-3
V: TRBV10-3
DNA: TGTGCCATCAGTGACGGGCCTGGTGGGGGCACAGATACGCAGTATTTT
CDR3: CAISDGPGGGTDTQYF

D: NA
size: many
J: TRBJ1-3
V: TRBV20-1
DNA: TGCAGTGCTAGGGGACTGTCAAGCTCTGGAAACACCATATATTTT
CDR3: CSARGLSSSGNTIYF

D: NA
size: few
J: TRBJ2-3
V: TRBV4-3
DNA: TGCGCCAGCAGCCAAGAATTTACGGTGCTTACGCAGTATTTT
CDR3: CASSQEFTVLTQYF